The sequence of this T cell receptor (beta chain) was determined in a study of T-cell memory formation after mild COVID-19. Study outcomes and limitations: CD4+ contracting clones were mainly CM and EM; CD8+ ones, EMRA.

As regards this clonotype: Its antigen is still unknown.

CDR1 and CDR2 from the germline V gene are LGHNA and YNFKEQ. This CDR3 has 14 amino acids. V lost 4 bases and J lost 5, with 14 bases in between. TCRdb used MiXCR to reprocess the 5' RACE reads, holding one entry per CDR3 protein. The profile shows 35,000 to 50,000 distinct CDR3 sequences, roughly 7% of them singletons. This receptor was identified in an adult who had mild COVID-19 (a few samples of this study predate the infection). Cell type and time point are not known. Material: PBMCs or a T cell subset sorted from them (not recorded which). The chain combines TRBV4-2 with TRBJ2-5, with D unresolved. The CDR3: CASSPGNSRETQYF. In DNA, the CDR3 is TGTGCCAGCAGCCCGGGTAATAGCAGGGAGACCCAGTACTTC.